What follows describes a single TCR beta chain. Sequencing used immunoSEQ multiplex PCR; TCRdb keeps in-frame clones, though not all of them. This table holds about 15,000 clones, 70% to 90% found once. Described time point: newly diagnosed, previously untreated cHL patient sample. The data stem from a study of PD-1 blockade in classical Hodgkin lymphoma. The CDR3 spans 15 residues. V lost 5 bases and J 6 bases, leaving 18 bases between the germline ends. Germline CDR1 SGHTA, CDR2 FQGTGA. Sample: peripheral blood mononuclear cells (PBMCs). This receptor was identified in a human donor with classical Hodgkin lymphoma. The J gene is TRBJ2-3, the V gene TRBV7-3; no clear D. The CDR3 DNA follows: TGTGCCAGCAGCCCAAACCCCGGAAGGTCTGATACGCAGTATTTT. Encoded protein: CASSPNPGRSDTQYF.